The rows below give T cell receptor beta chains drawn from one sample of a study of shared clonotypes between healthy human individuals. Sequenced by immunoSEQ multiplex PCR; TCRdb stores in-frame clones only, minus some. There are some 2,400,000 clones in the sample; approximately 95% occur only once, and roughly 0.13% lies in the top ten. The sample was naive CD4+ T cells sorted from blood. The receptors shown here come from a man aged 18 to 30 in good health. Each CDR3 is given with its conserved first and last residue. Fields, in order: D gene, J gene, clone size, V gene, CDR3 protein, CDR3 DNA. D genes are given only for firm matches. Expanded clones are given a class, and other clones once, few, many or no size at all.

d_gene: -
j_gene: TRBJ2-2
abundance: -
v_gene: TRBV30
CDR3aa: CAWRGDKDAGELFF
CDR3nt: TGTGCCTGGAGGGGAGACAAGGACGCCGGGGAGCTGTTTTTT

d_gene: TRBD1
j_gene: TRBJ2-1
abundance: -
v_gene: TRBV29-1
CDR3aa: CSVEWTGHNEQFF
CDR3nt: TGCAGCGTTGAATGGACAGGCCACAATGAGCAGTTCTTC

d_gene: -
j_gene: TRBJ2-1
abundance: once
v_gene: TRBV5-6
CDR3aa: CASSWGYEQFF
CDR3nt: TGTGCCAGCAGCTGGGGGTATGAGCAGTTCTTC

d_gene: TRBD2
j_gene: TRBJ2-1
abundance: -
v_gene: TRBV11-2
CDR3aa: CASSIPGLAGGLGGEQFF
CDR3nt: TGTGCCAGCAGCATCCCGGGACTAGCGGGGGGACTAGGGGGTGAGCAGTTCTTC

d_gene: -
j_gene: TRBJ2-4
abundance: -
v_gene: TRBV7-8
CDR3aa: CASSPDGQQARTKNIQYF
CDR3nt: TGTGCCAGCAGCCCCGACGGCCAGCAGGCAAGGACCAAAAACATTCAGTACTTC

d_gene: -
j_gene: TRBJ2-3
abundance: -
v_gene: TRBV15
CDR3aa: CATSRARNAITDTQYF
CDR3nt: TGTGCCACCAGCAGAGCCAGGAACGCTATCACAGATACGCAGTATTTT

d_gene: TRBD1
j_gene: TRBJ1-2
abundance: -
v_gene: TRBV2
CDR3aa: CASNVRPGTEHGYTF
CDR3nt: TGTGCCAGCAACGTAAGGCCCGGGACAGAACATGGCTACACCTTC

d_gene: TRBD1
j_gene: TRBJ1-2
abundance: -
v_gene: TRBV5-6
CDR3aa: CASSFGTGGAGNYGYTF
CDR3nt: TGTGCCAGCAGCTTTGGGACAGGGGGCGCGGGGAACTATGGCTACACCTTC

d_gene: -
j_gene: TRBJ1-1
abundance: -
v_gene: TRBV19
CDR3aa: CASSHRGTEAFF
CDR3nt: TGTGCCAGTAGCCACCGAGGGACTGAAGCTTTCTTT

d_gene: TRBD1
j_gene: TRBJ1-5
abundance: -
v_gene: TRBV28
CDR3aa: CASSGTGLGNQPQHF
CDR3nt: TGTGCCAGCAGTGGGACAGGGTTGGGTAATCAGCCCCAGCATTTT

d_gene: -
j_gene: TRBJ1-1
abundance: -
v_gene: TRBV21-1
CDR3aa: CASSKEGRVSTEAFF
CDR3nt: TGTGCCAGCAGCAAAGAAGGACGCGTCAGCACTGAAGCTTTCTTT

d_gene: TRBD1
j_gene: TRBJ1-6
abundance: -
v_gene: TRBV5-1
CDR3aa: CASSSTTGTGQGALHF
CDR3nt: TGCGCCAGCAGCTCCACTACCGGGACAGGACAGGGGGCCCTCCACTTT

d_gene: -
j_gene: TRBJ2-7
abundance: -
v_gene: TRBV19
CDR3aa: CASSIEGGRIISEQYF
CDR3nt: TGTGCCAGTAGTATCGAGGGGGGGAGGATCATTTCCGAGCAGTACTTC

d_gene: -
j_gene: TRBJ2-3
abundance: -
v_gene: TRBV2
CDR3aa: CASRRDGSTDTQYF
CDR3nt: TGTGCCAGCAGGAGGGACGGAAGCACAGATACGCAGTATTTT

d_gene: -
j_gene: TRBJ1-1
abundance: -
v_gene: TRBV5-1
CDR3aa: CASSLRSGNTEAFF
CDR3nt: TGCGCCAGCAGCTTGAGGTCAGGGAACACTGAAGCTTTCTTT

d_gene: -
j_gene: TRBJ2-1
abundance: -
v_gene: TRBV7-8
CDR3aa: CASSLTEAHKKFF
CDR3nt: TGTGCCAGCAGCTTAACAGAGGCCCACAAAAAGTTCTTC

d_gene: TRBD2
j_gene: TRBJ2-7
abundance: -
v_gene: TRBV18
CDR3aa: CASSNIGGDEQYF
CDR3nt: TGTGCCAGCTCAAACATCGGGGGGGACGAGCAGTACTTC

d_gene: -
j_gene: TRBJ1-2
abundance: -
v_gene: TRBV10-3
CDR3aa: CAIRAVDYGYTF
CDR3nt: TGTGCCATCAGGGCAGTGGACTATGGCTACACCTTC

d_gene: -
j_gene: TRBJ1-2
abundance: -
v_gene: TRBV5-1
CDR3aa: CASSLGAGGYTF
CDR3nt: TGCGCCAGCAGCTTGGGTGCGGGCGGCTACACCTTC

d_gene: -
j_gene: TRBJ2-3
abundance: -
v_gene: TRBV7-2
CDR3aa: CASSLVGTTDTQYF
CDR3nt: TGTGCCAGCAGCTTAGTCGGCACCACAGATACGCAGTATTTT

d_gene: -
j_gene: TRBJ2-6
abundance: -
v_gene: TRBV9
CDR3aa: CASSVGESSGANVLTF
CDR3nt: TGTGCCAGCAGCGTAGGGGAGAGCTCTGGGGCCAACGTCCTGACTTTC

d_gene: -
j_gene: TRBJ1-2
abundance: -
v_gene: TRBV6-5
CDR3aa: CASRGGALFYGYTF
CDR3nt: TGTGCCAGCAGAGGGGGGGCGCTTTTTTATGGCTACACCTTC

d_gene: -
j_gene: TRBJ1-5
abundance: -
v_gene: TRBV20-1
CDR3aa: CSARLGQPQHF
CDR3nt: TGCAGTGCTAGACTAGGCCAGCCCCAGCATTTT

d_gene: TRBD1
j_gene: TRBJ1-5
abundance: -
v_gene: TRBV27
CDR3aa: CASSPGGQGRSNQPQHF
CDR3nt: TGTGCCAGCAGTCCTGGGGGACAGGGCCGGAGCAATCAGCCCCAGCATTTT

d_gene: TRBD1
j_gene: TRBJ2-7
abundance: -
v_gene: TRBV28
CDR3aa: CASGRQGNTYEQYF
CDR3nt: TGTGCCAGCGGGCGACAGGGAAACACCTACGAGCAGTACTTC

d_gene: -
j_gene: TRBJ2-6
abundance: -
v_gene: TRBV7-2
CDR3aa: CASSRREANVLTF
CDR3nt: TGTGCCAGCAGCCGTCGGGAGGCCAACGTCCTGACTTTC

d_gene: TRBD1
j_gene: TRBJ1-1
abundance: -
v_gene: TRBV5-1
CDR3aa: CASSWSGQGPMNTEAFF
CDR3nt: TGCGCCAGCAGCTGGTCCGGACAGGGTCCGATGAACACTGAAGCTTTCTTT

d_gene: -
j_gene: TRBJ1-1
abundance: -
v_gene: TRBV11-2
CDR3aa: CASSRNTEAFF
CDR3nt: TGTGCCAGCAGCAGAAACACTGAAGCTTTCTTT

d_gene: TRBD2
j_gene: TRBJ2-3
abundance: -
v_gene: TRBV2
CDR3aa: CASSQERGRGDTQYF
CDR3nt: TGTGCCAGCAGCCAGGAGCGCGGGAGAGGAGATACGCAGTATTTT

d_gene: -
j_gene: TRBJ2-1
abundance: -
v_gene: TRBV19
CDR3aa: CASGRWDYNEQFF
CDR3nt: TGTGCCAGTGGCAGGTGGGATTACAATGAGCAGTTCTTC

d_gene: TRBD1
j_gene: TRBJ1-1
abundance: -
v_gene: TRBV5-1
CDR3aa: CASRRQGPMNTEAFF
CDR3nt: TGCGCCAGCAGACGACAGGGCCCGATGAACACTGAAGCTTTCTTT

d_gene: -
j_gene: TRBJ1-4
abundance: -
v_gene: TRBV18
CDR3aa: CASSPNAHTDEKLFF
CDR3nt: TGTGCCAGCTCACCAAATGCCCACACGGATGAAAAACTGTTTTTT

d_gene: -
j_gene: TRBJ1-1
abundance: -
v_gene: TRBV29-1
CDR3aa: CSAGVNEAFF
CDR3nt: TGCAGCGCTGGCGTAAATGAAGCTTTCTTT

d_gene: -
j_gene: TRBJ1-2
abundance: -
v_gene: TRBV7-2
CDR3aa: CASSFKGQNNYGYTF
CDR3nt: TGTGCCAGCAGCTTCAAAGGACAGAATAACTATGGCTACACCTTC

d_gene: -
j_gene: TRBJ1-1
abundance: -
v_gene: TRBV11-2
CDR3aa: CASTFLGSEAFF
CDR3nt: TGTGCCAGCACCTTTCTGGGCTCTGAAGCTTTCTTT

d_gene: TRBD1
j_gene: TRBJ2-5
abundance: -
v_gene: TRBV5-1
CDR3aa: CASSEQGKETQYF
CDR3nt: TGCGCCAGCAGCGAACAGGGGAAAGAGACCCAGTACTTC

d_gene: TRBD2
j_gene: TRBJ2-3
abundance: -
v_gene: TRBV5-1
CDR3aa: CASTTSGGVDTQYF
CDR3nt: TGCGCCAGCACCACTAGCGGGGGAGTAGATACGCAGTATTTT

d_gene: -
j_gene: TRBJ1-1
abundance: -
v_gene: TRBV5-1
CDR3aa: CASSLAGTRDTEAFF
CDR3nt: TGCGCCAGCAGCTTGGCCGGGACCAGGGACACTGAAGCTTTCTTT

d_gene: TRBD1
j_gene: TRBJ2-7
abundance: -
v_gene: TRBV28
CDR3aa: CASSSPTGVSHEQYF
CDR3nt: TGTGCCAGCAGCTCGCCCACAGGGGTTTCCCACGAGCAGTACTTC

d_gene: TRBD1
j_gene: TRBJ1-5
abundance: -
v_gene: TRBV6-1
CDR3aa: CASRGQGGSNQPQHF
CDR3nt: TGTGCCAGCAGGGGACAGGGGGGAAGCAATCAGCCCCAGCATTTT

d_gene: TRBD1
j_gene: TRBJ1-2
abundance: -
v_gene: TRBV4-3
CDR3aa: CASSQETRQGGYTF
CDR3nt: TGCGCCAGCAGCCAAGAAACGAGACAGGGGGGCTACACCTTC

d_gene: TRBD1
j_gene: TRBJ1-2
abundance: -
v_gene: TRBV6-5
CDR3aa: CASRRGGAMYGYTF
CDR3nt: TGTGCCAGCAGGCGAGGGGGCGCCATGTATGGCTACACCTTC

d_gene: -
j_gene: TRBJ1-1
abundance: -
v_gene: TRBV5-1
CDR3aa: CASSLEGEGNTEAFF
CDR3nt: TGCGCCAGCAGCTTGGAGGGGGAGGGGAACACTGAAGCTTTCTTT

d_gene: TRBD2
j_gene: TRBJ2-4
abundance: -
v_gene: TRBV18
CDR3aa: CASSRSVMAGENIQYF
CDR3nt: TGTGCCAGCTCACGGTCAGTTATGGCGGGAGAAAACATTCAGTACTTC

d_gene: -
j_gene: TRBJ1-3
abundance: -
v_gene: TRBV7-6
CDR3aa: CASSSAGQGLSSGNTIYF
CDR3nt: TGTGCCAGCAGCTCGGCAGGTCAGGGACTATCCTCTGGAAACACCATATATTTT

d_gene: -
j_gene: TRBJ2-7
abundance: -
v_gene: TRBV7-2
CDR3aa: CASSLALAVNTYEQYF
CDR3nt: TGTGCCAGCAGCTTAGCGCTGGCAGTTAACACCTACGAGCAGTACTTC

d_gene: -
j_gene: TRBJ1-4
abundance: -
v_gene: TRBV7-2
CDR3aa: CASSLQAGTDEKLFF
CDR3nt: TGTGCCAGCAGCCTACAGGCAGGCACTGATGAAAAACTGTTTTTT

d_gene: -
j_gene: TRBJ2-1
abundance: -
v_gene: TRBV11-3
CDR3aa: CASSFEASNNEQFF
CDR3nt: TGTGCCAGCAGCTTCGAGGCTAGCAACAATGAGCAGTTCTTC

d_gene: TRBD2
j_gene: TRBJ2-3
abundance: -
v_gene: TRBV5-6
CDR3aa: CASSPPGGAQYF
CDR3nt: TGTGCCAGCAGCCCCCCTGGGGGGGCGCAGTATTTT

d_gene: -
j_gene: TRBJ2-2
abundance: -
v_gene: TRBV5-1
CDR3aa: CASSLDSGNTGELFF
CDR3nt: TGCGCCAGCAGCTTGGATAGCGGAAACACCGGGGAGCTGTTTTTT